This T cell receptor beta chain was profiled in a study of cytomegalovirus exposure and HLA in healthy donors. Vbeta (60) and Jbeta (13) primers were used in the PCR. The method was immunoSEQ multiplex PCR; TCRdb's version includes in-frame clones alone and lacks a portion of them. The top ten clones hold 3.4% of a sample with 150,000 to 200,000 clones, roughly 86% of them seen once. Trimming shortened V by 0 bases and J by 3 bases, and 9 bases separated the two germline ends. CDR1 is SGHRS, CDR2 YFSETQ, per germline. This CDR3 has 14 residues. Comments on this clone: Its antigen is still unknown.

Points from the study as a whole: In a later analysis, specific HLA alleles were associated with 15,000 to 20,000 TCR beta sequences at a 0.05 false discovery rate. Later analysis placed DRB1 highest and HLA-C lowest in TCR association rates, which differed by HLA locus. In a later analysis, compared with equally common non-associated chains, HLA-associated beta chains were more expanded.

The sequence was collected from a man in his forties in good health and CMV-seropositive. The chain has TRBV5-1 and TRBJ1-2, with D possibly TRBD1 on 6 matching bases. Sample: PBMCs. The CDR3 loop reads CASSLGQGYYGYTF. CDR3 nucleotide sequence: TGCGCCAGCAGCTTGGGGCAGGGGTACTATGGCTACACCTTC.